Sequencing of this T cell receptor beta chain was carried out in a study of T cell changes during pregnancy in multiple sclerosis. CDR1 SEHNR and CDR2 FQNEAQ come from the germline V gene (reference sequence). The CDR3 contains 13 residues. Trimming took 5 bases from V and 10 from J; bases not matched to a gene: 5. Profiled with immunoSEQ multiplex PCR; TCRdb holds only in-frame clones, not every one. The repertoire holds tens of thousands of clones, with 92% as singletons. The chain uses TRBV7-9 and TRBJ1-2, with 12 nucleotides matching TRBD1. This receptor was identified in a female donor in good health, enrolled as a control in a pregnancy study. This specimen was CD4+ T cells from peripheral blood mononuclear cells, taken after pregnancy. The CDR3 coding sequence is TGTGCCAGCAGCAGCCGGGACAGGGGGCTCTACACCTTC. Translating gives CASSSRDRGLYTF.